The 11 T cell receptor beta chains given below trace back to one sample, sequenced in a study of radiotherapy plus CTLA-4 blockade in lung cancer (dated by TCRdb to 2016 to 2019). Library preparation employed the immunoSEQ multiplex PCR assay. TCRdb carries this immuneACCESS record with in-frame sequences only. Its versions omit some clonotypes, under half of them owing to an unresolved V gene in the studies checked, with the rest unexplained. Across this sample there are roughly 100,000 clones, with more than 75% seen only once. The ten biggest clones cover roughly 2.5% of the sample. Sequencing used peripheral blood, obtained from a patient treated with radiotherapy plus ipilimumab. The receptors here all came from a human donor with non-small cell lung cancer that progressed on radiotherapy plus ipilimumab. Some clones in this sample may be carry-over from other donors' samples.

V and J are TRBV5-1 and TRBJ2-5; D might be TRBD1 (5 bases). This CDR3 has 15 residues. Germline V lookup: CDR1 SGHRS, CDR2 YFSETQ. V shed 0 bases and J shed 5 bases, with 14 bases lying between them. Written as DNA, the CDR3 is TGCGCCAGCAGCTTGGACCCCCAGGGAATGGAGACCCAGTACTTC. Translated, it gives CASSLDPQGMETQYF.

This clone is a singleton in its sample. The V and J genes are TRBV2 and TRBJ2-1; TRBD2 matches 7 bases. Germline values: CDR1 SNHLY, CDR2 FYNNEI. The CDR3 runs 14 residues. Trimming cost V 6 bases and J 10 bases; bases outside gene matches: 12. The CDR3 protein is CASRPSFGGMEQFF. The CDR3 DNA is TGTGCCAGCAGACCAAGTTTCGGGGGGATGGAGCAGTTCTTC. Variable domain in full (rest from reference TRBV2 and TRBJ2-1): EPEVTQTPSHQVTQMGQEVILRCVPISNHLYFYWYRQILGQKVEFLVSFYNNEISEKSEIFDDQFSVERPDGSNFTLKIRSTKLEDSAMYFCASRPSFGGMEQFFGPGTRLTVL.

This clone is a singleton in its sample. This chain links TRBV5-1 with TRBJ2-7; D is uncertain. The CDR3 loop spans 15 amino acids. Germline loops: CDR1 SGHRS, CDR2 YFSETQ. The V and J ends lost 1 base and 0 bases respectively, with 11 bases between them. The DNA of the CDR3 is TGCGCCAGCAGCTTGTCAGGAAGGAGCTCCTACGAGCAGTACTTC. Translation gives CASSLSGRSSYEQYF.

The chain carries TRBV19 and TRBJ1-5; maybe TRBD1 (5 bases). CDR1 is LNHDA and CDR2 is SQIVND in the germline V gene (reference sequence). CDR3 length: 17 residues. V lost 2 bases and J lost 3, with 17 bases in between. The DNA of the CDR3 is TGTGCCAGTAGTATAAGGTCTTGGGGGACGGCCAATCAGCCCCAGCATTTT. Protein: CASSIRSWGTANQPQHF.

V usage is TRBV7-2 and J usage is TRBJ1-2; no firm D call. CDR1 is SGHTA, CDR2 FQGNSA, per germline. The CDR3 consists of 14 residues. Trimming pared 3 bases from V and 7 bases from J, leaving 15 bases between. CDR3 coding DNA: TGTGCCAGCAGCTTCGAACGGACCTACCTTGGCTACACCTTC. Its translation: CASSFERTYLGYTF. The whole variable domain, filled in from reference TRBV7-2 and TRBJ1-2, reads GAGVSQSPSNKVTEKGKDVELRCDPISGHTALYWYRQSLGQGLEFLIYFQGNSAPDKSGLPSDRFSAERTGGSVSTLTIQRTQQEDSAVYLCASSFERTYLGYTFGSGTRLTVV.

The genes are TRBV10-2 and TRBJ2-1; D uncertain. Germline CDR1 reads WSHSY; CDR2 reads SAAADI. This CDR3 spans 16 amino acids. Trimming shortened V by 2 bases and J by 2 bases, and 13 bases separated the two germline ends. The CDR3 sequence is CASSELDGVTYNEQFF. CDR3 nucleotides: TGCGCCAGCAGTGAGCTGGACGGCGTAACCTACAATGAGCAGTTCTTC.

The chain joins TRBV11-2 to TRBJ1-4, with D unclear. V lost 5 bases and J lost 8, with 18 bases in between. The CDR3 runs 15 residues. CDR1 is SGHAT and CDR2 is FQNNGV in the germline V gene. CDR3 bases: TGTGCCAGCAGCATTCGGACGGCCGGGGAAGAAAAACTGTTTTTT. Residues: CASSIRTAGEEKLFF.

This chain links TRBV11-1 with TRBJ1-1, with D possibly TRBD1 on 5 matching bases. Deletions cut 3 bases from V and 5 bases from J, with 10 bases between. The CDR3 is 13 amino acids. The germline V gene encodes CDR1 SGHAT and CDR2 FQDESV (reference sequence). The CDR3 region has the DNA TGTGCCAGCAGCTTCGGGGCTCGGACTGAAGCTTTCTTT. Its translation is CASSFGARTEAFF.

The rearrangement links TRBV7-8 to TRBJ2-7; 8 nucleotides line up with TRBD1. Losses at the gene ends were 5 bases for V and 3 bases for J; bases not matched to a gene: 6. The CDR3 consists of 14 residues. Looked up from germline, CDR1 is SGHVS and CDR2 is FQNEAQ. The CDR3 loop reads CASSPRTGIYEQYF. The CDR3 DNA sequence: TGTGCCAGCAGCCCCAGGACAGGGATCTACGAGCAGTACTTC.

This clone is a singleton in its sample. A junction end diverges from the germline sequence, so it may reflect a read error. V and J are TRBV5-1 and TRBJ1-1; D gene unclear. This CDR3 has 13 amino acids. Germline values: CDR1 SGHRS, CDR2 YFSETQ. The CDR3 region has the DNA TGCGCCAGCACTACCATTCCGAACGCTGAAGCTTTCTTT. Translated, it gives CASTTIPNAEAFF.

The chain carries TRBV7-2 and TRBJ1-5; no definite D call. The germline V gene has CDR1 SGHTA and CDR2 FQGNSA. The CDR3 is 14 residues long. V lost 1 base to trimming and J lost 7 bases, with 11 bases between them. The CDR3 is CASSLDRIRQPQHF. The CDR3 nucleotides are TGTGCCAGCAGCTTAGACAGAATTCGACAGCCCCAGCATTTT.